This T cell receptor beta chain was documented in a study of shared clonotypes between healthy human individuals. Study results and limitations: Compared with clonotypes that all four donors shared, non-shared clonotypes had lower generation probabilities. The study's rarefaction showed incomplete sorted-subset sequencing despite large depth. A generally larger estimated richness was seen in naive subsets than in memory subsets.

In the source study's methods: ImmunoSEQ sequences covered only the junction and lacked quality scores; filtering therefore differed. Clones were sequenced by immunoSEQ multiplex PCR, and TCRdb holds only the in-frame ones, with some missing. The V and J calls and clone size were taken over from that table, and D and trimming were inferred from the DNA. The sample gives some 800,000 clones, about 92% of which show up once; nearly 25% is in the top ten. The J segment lost 3 bases and the V segment lost 0 bases, leaving 4 bases of the junction unmatched. Germline V gene data show CDR1 as SGHRS and CDR2 as YFSETQ. The CDR3 spans 16 residues. About this clone itself: The antigen is not known.

Terminally differentiated effector memory CD45RA+ cells were excluded by CCR7 positive selection of CD45RO-negative cells. The rearrangement joins TRBV5-1 to TRBJ2-3; the match to TRBD2 covers 10 bases. The sample was naive CD8+ T cells sorted from blood. This sequence originates from a young man in good health. CDR3 loop: CASSLAPGLATDTQYF. The CDR3 DNA reads TGCGCCAGCAGCTTGGCACCGGGACTAGCGACAGATACGCAGTATTTT.